A single sample is the source of the 2 T cell receptor beta chains below, sequenced in a study of OX40 agonist ivuxolimab in advanced cancers. Produced via immunoSEQ multiplex PCR; TCRdb's table is partial and in-frame only. Of some 82,000 clones listed, 91% are singletons. Sample: CD4+ or CD8+ T cells sorted from blood, taken in a trial of the OX40 agonist ivuxolimab. The receptors come from an adult with an advanced solid tumor such as melanoma, head and neck, liver or kidney cancer.

This sequence joins TRBV2 and TRBJ1-2, with D unclear. Germline V CDR1 and CDR2: SNHLY, FYNNEI. Trimming shortened V by 6 bases and J by 8 bases, and 10 bases separated the two germline ends. The CDR3 extends over 11 amino acids. This CDR3 is CASRSMGGYTF. The CDR3 region has the DNA TGTGCCAGCAGATCAATGGGGGGCTACACCTTC.

This clone was picked up one time. The J gene is TRBJ2-1, the V gene TRBV2, with TRBD2 identical over 14 bases. CDR1 and CDR2 (germline): SNHLY, FYNNEI. The CDR3 is made up of 17 amino acids. With 6 bases clipped from V and 7 bases from J, the junction kept 11 bases outside the gene matches. CDR3 protein: CASSATSGRASRNEQFF. The DNA of the CDR3 is TGTGCCAGCAGCGCGACTAGCGGGAGGGCCTCGAGGAATGAGCAGTTCTTC.